This entry is about one T cell receptor (beta chain). The antigen remains undetermined. This sample was included in a study of T cells in Graves' hyperthyroidism and ophthalmopathy. Duration under 3 months, a NOSPECS grade of at least 4, and a Clinical Activity Score of at least 3 characterized the ophthalmopathy patients. Diagnoses were made from clinical symptoms, serum measures (thyroxine and TRAb), thyroid ultrasound and orbital computed tomography. PBMCs were derived from roughly 9.6 ml fresh peripheral blood. Per germline, CDR1 SGHDN and CDR2 FVKESK. Deletions cut 4 bases from V and 3 bases from J, with 9 bases between. This CDR3 has 14 residues. Regarding the study as a whole: The majority of expanded thyroid clonotypes above 0.001 also appeared in blood.

TCR beta CDR3 region amplification was performed from RNA transcripts. A first-round RT-PCR of the TCR CDR3 used the HTBI primer set. A single record per CDR3 protein comes from TCRdb applying MiXCR to the multiplex PCR reads. The table records about 640,000 distinct CDR3 sequences, roughly 20% of them present only once. The chain employs TRBV14 and TRBJ2-2, with unresolved D. The sequenced material came from blood. The receptor comes from a man aged 25-45 years with Graves' ophthalmopathy. In DNA, the CDR3 is TGTGCCAGCAGCCCGAAGGCCCACACCGGGGAGCTGTTTTTT. This sequence encodes CASSPKAHTGELFF.